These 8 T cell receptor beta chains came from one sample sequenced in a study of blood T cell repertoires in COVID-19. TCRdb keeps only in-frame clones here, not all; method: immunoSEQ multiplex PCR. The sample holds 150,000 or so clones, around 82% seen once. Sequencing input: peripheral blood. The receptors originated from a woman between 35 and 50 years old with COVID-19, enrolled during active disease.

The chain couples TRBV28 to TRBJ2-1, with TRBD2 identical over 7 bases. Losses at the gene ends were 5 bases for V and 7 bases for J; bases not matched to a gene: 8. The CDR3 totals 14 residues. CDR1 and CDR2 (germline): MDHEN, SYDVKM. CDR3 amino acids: CASSRPSGENEQFF. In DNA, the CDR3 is TGTGCCAGCAGTCGGCCTAGCGGAGAAAATGAGCAGTTCTTC.

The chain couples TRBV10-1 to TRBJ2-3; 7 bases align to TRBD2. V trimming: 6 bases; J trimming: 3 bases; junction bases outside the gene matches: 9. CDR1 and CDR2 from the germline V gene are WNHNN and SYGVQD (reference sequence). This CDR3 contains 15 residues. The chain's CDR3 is CASRKGGSTTDTQYF. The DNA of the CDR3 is TGCGCCAGCAGGAAGGGCGGGAGTACTACAGATACGCAGTATTTT.

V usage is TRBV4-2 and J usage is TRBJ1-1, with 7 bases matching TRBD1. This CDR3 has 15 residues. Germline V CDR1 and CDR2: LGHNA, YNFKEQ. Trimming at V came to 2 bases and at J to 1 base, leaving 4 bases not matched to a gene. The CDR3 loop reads CASSQLDRQNTEAFF. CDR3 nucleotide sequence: TGTGCCAGCAGCCAACTGGACAGGCAGAACACTGAAGCTTTCTTT.

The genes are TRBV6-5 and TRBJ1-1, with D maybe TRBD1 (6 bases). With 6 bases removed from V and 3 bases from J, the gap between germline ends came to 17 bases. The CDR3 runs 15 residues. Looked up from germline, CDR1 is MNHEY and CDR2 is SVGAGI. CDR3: CASRLNTGTHTEAFF. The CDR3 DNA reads TGTGCCAGCAGGCTCAATACCGGGACACACACTGAAGCTTTCTTT.

The CDR3 loop is CASSGPSLRGTGELFF. DNA for the CDR3: TGTGCCAGCAGCGGCCCTAGCTTACGGGGCACCGGGGAGCTGTTTTTT. The chain is built from TRBV7-6 and TRBJ2-2; D possibly corresponds to TRBD2 (5 bases). The length of the CDR3 is 16 residues. Trimming stripped 5 bases from V and 4 bases from J, with 17 bases between. Per the germline V gene, CDR1 is SGHVS and CDR2 is FNYEAQ.

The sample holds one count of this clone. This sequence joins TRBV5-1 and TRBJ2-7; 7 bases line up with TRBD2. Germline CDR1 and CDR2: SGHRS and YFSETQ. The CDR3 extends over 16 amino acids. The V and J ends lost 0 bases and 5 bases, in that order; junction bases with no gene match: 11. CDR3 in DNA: TGCGCCAGCAGCTTGGTGGGCGGGAGAACCGGGGACGAGCAGTACTTC. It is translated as CASSLVGGRTGDEQYF.

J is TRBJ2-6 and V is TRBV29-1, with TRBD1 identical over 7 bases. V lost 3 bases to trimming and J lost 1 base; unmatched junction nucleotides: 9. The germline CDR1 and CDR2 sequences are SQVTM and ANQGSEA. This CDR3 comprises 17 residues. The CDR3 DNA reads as TGCAGCGTTGAGGGGGCAGGGGGTAGGTCTGGGGCCAACGTCCTGACTTTC. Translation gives CSVEGAGGRSGANVLTF.

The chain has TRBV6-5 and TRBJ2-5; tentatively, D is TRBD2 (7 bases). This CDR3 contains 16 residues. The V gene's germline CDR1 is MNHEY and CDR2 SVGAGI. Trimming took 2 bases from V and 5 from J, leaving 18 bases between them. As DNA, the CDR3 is TGTGCCAGCAGTTACCTTGCCGGGGGGCCGTGGGAGACCCAGTACTTC. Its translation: CASSYLAGGPWETQYF.